Presented here are 16 T cell receptor beta chains from one specimen sequenced in a study of T cell repertoires in enteric fever. TCRdb re-derived calls from the reads in MiXCR, one entry per CDR3 protein. The table lists about 1,500 distinct CDR3 sequences, 35% of them singletons, with roughly 20% in the top ten. Sequences were obtained from CCR7- CD38- CD4+ T cells from PBMCs. These receptors were taken from a human donor with Salmonella enteric fever, either typhoid or paratyphoid (not recorded which).

DNA for the CDR3: TGCGCCAGCAGCCCAGCTGCACTGGGACCGGCATACGAGCAGTACTTC. It is translated as CASSPAALGPAYEQYF. The V and J genes are TRBV5-1 and TRBJ2-7, with D possibly being TRBD1 or TRBD2 (5 bases each). The CDR3 is 16 amino acids. Germline V gene lookup returns CDR1 SGHRS and CDR2 YFSETQ. V was clipped by 4 bases and J by 4 bases, with 21 bases between them.

By share, this clonotype ranks as large. V usage is TRBV5-1 and J usage is TRBJ2-1; D might be TRBD1 (5 bases). Germline loops: CDR1 SGHRS, CDR2 YFSETQ. Trimming left V 0 bases short and J 7 bases short, with 17 bases between. CDR3 length: 16 residues. CDR3 in amino acids: CASSLGVSRADNEQFF. DNA for the CDR3: TGCGCCAGCAGCTTGGGTGTCAGCAGGGCGGATAATGAGCAGTTCTTC.

The chain uses TRBV7-9 and TRBJ2-1; 7 nucleotides match TRBD2. V trimming: 0 bases; J trimming: 4 bases; junction bases outside the gene matches: 6. Per the germline V gene, CDR1 is SEHNR and CDR2 is FQNEAQ (reference sequence). The CDR3 has 16 amino acids. CDR3 in DNA: TGTGCCAGCAGCTTAGCCGGCGGGAGAGGGTACAATGAGCAGTTCTTC. This codes for CASSLAGGRGYNEQFF.

This chain links TRBV5-1 with TRBJ2-5; D is unresolved. The germline CDR1 and CDR2 sequences are SGHRS and YFSETQ. This CDR3 is 11 amino acids long. V lost 2 bases and J lost 1, with 0 bases in between. This CDR3 is CASSFQETQYF. As DNA, the CDR3 is TGCGCCAGCAGCTTCCAAGAGACCCAGTACTTC. Supplemented by reference TRBV5-1 and TRBJ2-5, the full variable domain reads KAGVTQTPRYLIKTRGQQVTLSCSPISGHRSVSWYQQTPGQGLQFLFEYFSETQRNKGNFPGRFSGRQFSNSRSEMNVSTLELGDSALYLCASSFQETQYFGPGTRLLVL.

The chain joins TRBV5-1 to TRBJ2-5, with 16 bases matching TRBD2. Germline assignment: CDR1 SGHRS and CDR2 YFSETQ. V lost 5 bases and J lost 5; bases outside the gene matches: 3. The CDR3 is 15 residues long. The CDR3 spells CASRGLAGGPETQYF. DNA of the CDR3: TGCGCCAGCAGGGGACTAGCGGGAGGGCCCGAGACCCAGTACTTC.

The V gene is TRBV9, the J gene TRBJ2-7, with 9 bases aligning to TRBD2. V trimming: 0 bases; J trimming: 3 bases; junction bases outside the gene matches: 4. The germline V gene encodes CDR1 SGDLS and CDR2 YYNGEE. The CDR3 has 15 residues. The CDR3 nucleotides are TGTGCCAGCAGCGTAGAGGCTAGCGGGAACTACGAGCAGTACTTC. Amino acid sequence: CASSVEASGNYEQYF.

CDR3: CASSPSLAREQRNYNEQFF. The CDR3 DNA follows: TGTGCCAGCTCACCATCTCTGGCTCGTGAACAGAGGAACTACAATGAGCAGTTCTTC. The V and J genes are TRBV18 and TRBJ2-1, with D unresolved. Trimming removed 2 bases at V and 3 bases at J, with 23 bases between. The CDR3 covers 19 residues. Germline V gene data show CDR1 as KGHSH and CDR2 as LQKENI.

The chain joins TRBV18 to TRBJ1-1; D is uncertain. Per germline, CDR1 KGHSH and CDR2 LQKENI. This CDR3 spans 15 amino acids. The V and J ends lost 8 bases and 1 base respectively, with 17 bases between them. CDR3 sequence reads: CASQTTGWSNTEAFF. The CDR3 region has the DNA TGTGCCAGCCAAACAACGGGTTGGTCGAACACTGAAGCTTTCTTT.

The chain links TRBV10-3 to TRBJ2-7; D might be TRBD1 (5 bases). Trimming left V 10 bases short and J 5 bases short, with 27 bases between. CDR1 ENHRY and CDR2 SYGVKD come from the germline V gene. The CDR3 contains 16 residues. CDR3 in amino acids: CATATRPEVGVHEQYF. CDR3 sequence (DNA): TGTGCCACCGCCACGCGGCCTGAGGTAGGGGTCCACGAGCAGTACTTC.

In this sample, this clonotype is medium-sized. As DNA, the CDR3 is TGTGCCAGCAGCCTACATGGGTTGAACACCGGGGAGCTGTTTTTT. As protein: CASSLHGLNTGELFF. V usage is TRBV9 and J usage is TRBJ2-2; D unclear. Germline V CDR1 and CDR2: SGDLS, YYNGEE. V was clipped by 4 bases and J by 1 base, with 11 bases between them. There are 15 residues in the CDR3.

This clonotype was picked up one time. CDR3 coding DNA: TGCGCCAGCAGCTTAGCGTGGGGACAGGGCCGCTCCTACAATGAGCAGTTCTTC. It codes for CASSLAWGQGRSYNEQFF. This chain links TRBV5-1 with TRBJ2-1; 9 bases are shared with TRBD1. The germline gives CDR1 SGHRS, CDR2 YFSETQ. Trimming took 2 bases from V and 0 from J; bases not matched to a gene: 9. This CDR3 has 18 residues.

This clonotype was counted between two and nine times. This chain joins TRBV18 and TRBJ2-1, with 9 bases matching TRBD1. The CDR3 is made up of 16 amino acids. Germline lookup yields CDR1 KGHSH and CDR2 LQKENI. With 2 bases clipped from V and 8 bases from J, the junction kept 10 bases outside the gene matches. CDR3 region: CASSPKTGGGPHEQFF. Written as DNA, the CDR3 is TGTGCCAGCTCACCAAAGACAGGGGGAGGGCCCCATGAGCAGTTCTTC.

In this sample, this clonotype is medium-sized (0.01 to 0.1%). The chain carries TRBV15 and TRBJ1-5; perhaps TRBD1 as D (5 bases). CDR3 length equals 15 residues. Germline CDR1 and CDR2: LNHNV and YYDKDF (reference sequence). Trimming left V 0 bases short and J 3 bases short, with 9 bases between. The CDR3 loop reads CATSRDMGHNQPQHF. CDR3 DNA sequence: TGTGCCACCAGCAGAGATATGGGGCACAATCAGCCCCAGCATTTT. Using reference TRBV15 and TRBJ1-5 for the parts outside the CDR3, the full variable domain is DAMVIQNPRYQVTQFGKPVTLSCSQTLNHNVMYWYQQKSSQAPKLLFHYYDKDFNNEADTPDNFQSRRPNTSFCFLDIRSPGLGDTAMYLCATSRDMGHNQPQHFGDGTRLSIL.

The V gene is TRBV18, the J gene TRBJ2-7, with TRBD2 matching over 7 bases. The trim removed 0 bases at V and 5 bases at J, leaving 10 bases unmatched. The CDR3 spans 16 residues. The germline V gene has CDR1 KGHSH and CDR2 LQKENI. CDR3: CASSPPVGTIAHEQYF. DNA for the CDR3: TGTGCCAGCTCACCACCGGTAGGGACTATAGCCCACGAGCAGTACTTC.

This clonotype was seen a few times. The chain recombines TRBV7-9 with TRBJ2-7; 7 bases align to TRBD2. Germline-derived CDR1 and CDR2 are SEHNR and FQNEAQ (reference sequence). V shed 5 bases, J shed 4 bases, and the junction held 11 bases outside the gene matches. The length of the CDR3 is 15 residues. The CDR3 DNA sequence: TGTGCCAGCAGCCGACTTCTGACTAGCCTTTACGAGCAGTACTTC. Its translation: CASSRLLTSLYEQYF.

As regards this clonotype: This sequence may be a read error, since a much larger clone differs from it by one base. The chain employs TRBV7-7 and TRBJ1-5; a possible D gene is TRBD1 (5 bases). The CDR3 loop spans 15 amino acids. Germline V CDR1 and CDR2: SSHAT, FNYEAQ (reference sequence). The CDR3 reads CASSLRLGQGQPKHF. The CDR3 bases are TGTGCCAGCAGCCTCCGTTTGGGGCAAGGTCAGCCCAAGCATTTT.